This passage covers 11 T cell receptor beta chains from one sample sequenced in a study of regulatory T cells in long-lasting Graves disease. Time point described: newly diagnosed GD, antithyroid drugs for less than 3 months. Construction of the TCR library relied on RNA isolated from PBMCs. iRepertoire HTBI primers and Arm-PCR of CDR3 regions built TCR beta libraries. TCRdb reprocessed the multiplex PCR reads via MiXCR and lists one record per CDR3 protein. The sample yields about 460,000 distinct CDR3 sequences, 14% seen once. The same specimen was also included in a second study, on T cells in Graves' hyperthyroidism and ophthalmopathy.

The sequencing here drew on peripheral blood mononuclear cells (PBMCs), taken at new diagnosis, from a patient treated with antithyroid drugs. The receptors here all came from a woman in her fifties or sixties with Graves disease.

This clonotype showed up many times. The chain couples TRBV6-2 or TRBV6-3 to TRBJ2-1; 12 bases match TRBD2. The ends lost 0 bases at V and 7 bases at J; junction bases unmatched: 7. The CDR3 runs to 17 residues. Germline-derived CDR1 and CDR2 are MNHEY and SVGEGT. The CDR3 region is CASSYSSGLAGTNEQFF. The DNA of the CDR3 is TGTGCCAGCAGTTACTCCTCCGGACTAGCGGGAACAAATGAGCAGTTCTTC.

This clonotype was counted ten times or more. This chain joins TRBV7-2 and TRBJ2-3, with TRBD2 matching 13 bases. The CDR3 loop spans 16 amino acids. After removal of 5 bases from V and 3 bases from J, the junction contained 5 bases not matched to a gene. Germline-derived CDR1 and CDR2 are SGHTA and FQGNSA. The DNA for the CDR3 is TGTGCCAGCAGCATAGTACTAGCGGGAGGGACAGATACGCAGTATTTT. Translating gives CASSIVLAGGTDTQYF.

At least ten counts were recorded for this clonotype. This chain joins TRBV7-3 and TRBJ2-2; unclear D gene. The V end lost 1 base, the J end lost 0 bases, and 9 bases lay between the germline ends. Germline V gene data show CDR1 as SGHTA and CDR2 as FQGTGA. The CDR3 is 16 residues long. CDR3 in DNA: TGTGCCAGCAGCTTAAGTGGCATCGCGAACACCGGGGAGCTGTTTTTT. It codes for CASSLSGIANTGELFF.

This chain links TRBV10-2 with TRBJ1-1; TRBD1 matches at 12 bases. This CDR3 is 17 amino acids long. V lost 6 bases, J lost 3 bases, and 11 bases stayed unmatched. CDR1 and CDR2 (germline): WSHSY, SAAADI. As DNA, the CDR3 is TGCGCCAGCAGCGCGACGGGACAGGGGGCCGCTGACACTGAAGCTTTCTTT. Its translation is CASSATGQGAADTEAFF.

The chain combines TRBV9 with TRBJ1-3; a possible D gene is TRBD1 (5 bases). Trimming cost V 7 bases and J 0 bases, with 14 bases left between them. Germline CDR1 and CDR2: SGDLS and YYNGEE. CDR3 length equals 15 residues. The CDR3 reads CASQRGDSSGNTIYF. The CDR3 region has the DNA TGTGCCAGCCAACGAGGGGATAGCTCTGGAAACACCATATATTTT. The whole variable domain, remainder taken from reference TRBV9 and TRBJ1-3, is DSGVTQTPKHLITATGQRVTLRCSPRSGDLSVYWYQQSLDQGLQFLIQYYNGEERAKGNILERFSAQQFPDLHSELNLSSLELGDSALYFCASQRGDSSGNTIYFGEGSWLTVV.

CDR3 sequence reads: CASSYSGLAYYNEQFF. DNA of the CDR3: TGTGCCAGCAGTTACTCAGGACTAGCCTACTACAATGAGCAGTTCTTC. The chain links TRBV6-5 to TRBJ2-1, with 8 bases that match TRBD2. After removal of 0 bases from V and 3 bases from J, the junction contained 4 bases not matched to a gene. This CDR3 has 16 residues. The germline CDR1 and CDR2 sequences are MNHEY and SVGAGI.

Ten or more counts support this clonotype. The rearrangement uses TRBV7-9 and TRBJ2-3, with 7 positions matching TRBD2. CDR1 and CDR2 (germline): SEHNR, FQNEAQ (reference sequence). Trimming cost V 3 bases and J 4 bases; bases outside gene matches: 4. The CDR3 length is 14 residues. CDR3 coding DNA: TGTGCCAGCAGCTTTTCGGCGGGAGCAGATACGCAGTATTTT. Protein sequence: CASSFSAGADTQYF.

Only a few counts were recorded for this clonotype. The chain combines TRBV11-3 with TRBJ2-2, with D unresolved. The CDR3 loop spans 16 amino acids. From germline, CDR1 is SGHNT and CDR2 YENEEA. Trimming shortened V by 5 bases and J by 1 base, and 14 bases separated the two germline ends. In DNA, the CDR3 is TGTGCCAGCAGCCCCTGGTCTAGAGAGAACACCGGGGAGCTGTTTTTT. It is translated as CASSPWSRENTGELFF.

Many counts were recorded for this clonotype. The chain recombines TRBV11-3 with TRBJ2-1; D call uncertain. This CDR3 spans 14 amino acids. The germline CDR1 and CDR2 sequences are SGHNT and YENEEA. V was trimmed by 1 base and J by 9 bases, leaving 13 bases between them. CDR3 sequence: CASSLVGRLGEQFF. CDR3 bases: TGTGCCAGCAGCTTAGTAGGACGGCTAGGTGAGCAGTTCTTC.

This clonotype was seen a few times. V gene TRBV6-1 combines with J gene TRBJ2-3, with 10 bases identical to TRBD2. The CDR3 extends over 17 amino acids. CDR1 MNHNS and CDR2 SASEGT come from the germline V gene. Trimming cost V 5 bases and J 0 bases; bases outside gene matches: 8. The CDR3 sequence is CASSHGLADYSTDTQYF. CDR3 in DNA: TGTGCCAGCAGTCATGGACTAGCGGACTATAGCACAGATACGCAGTATTTT.

This clonotype was counted a single time. A read error may explain this, as a much larger clone is one base away. This is likely a read error, given that the CDR3 carries no conserved phenylalanine or tryptophan at its end. This chain joins TRBV18 and TRBJ2-3, with D hard to call. Trimming took 0 bases from V and 0 from J, leaving 7 bases between them. CDR3 length: 15 residues. Germline CDR1 is KGHSH and CDR2 is LQKENI. The CDR3 is CASSPPSGSTDTQYV. DNA for the CDR3: TGTGCCAGCTCACCACCGTCGGGCAGCACAGATACGCAGTATGTT.